Listed below are T cell receptor beta chains from one sample, sequenced in a study of blood T cell repertoires in COVID-19. Sequencing used immunoSEQ multiplex PCR; TCRdb keeps in-frame clones, though not all of them. This sample has some 120,000 clones, with around 85% found just once. The sequenced sample was peripheral blood. The receptors originated from a man between 60 and 75 years old with acute or convalescent COVID-19. The CDR3 runs from the conserved cysteine through the conserved F or W. D genes are given only for firm matches. The listing skips clone size in some rows; elsewhere it reads once, few, many or a size class.

j_gene: TRBJ2-7; d_gene: NA; abundance: NA; v_gene: TRBV28; CDR3nt: TGTGCCAGCAGTTTCACAGGGCGGTACGAGCAGTACTTC; CDR3aa: CASSFTGRYEQYF
j_gene: TRBJ2-7; d_gene: NA; abundance: few; v_gene: TRBV10-2; CDR3nt: TGCGCCACCTTCCCCGGACGGGGCTACGAGCAGTACTTC; CDR3aa: CATFPGRGYEQYF
j_gene: TRBJ1-5; d_gene: TRBD1; abundance: few; v_gene: TRBV14; CDR3nt: TGTGCCAGCAGCCTTGCGACAGGGTATCAGCCCCAGCATTTT; CDR3aa: CASSLATGYQPQHF
j_gene: TRBJ2-1; d_gene: TRBD1; abundance: NA; v_gene: TRBV29-1; CDR3nt: TGCAGCGTAGCAATACAGGGGGAAAATGAGCAGTTCTTC; CDR3aa: CSVAIQGENEQFF
j_gene: TRBJ2-1; d_gene: TRBD2; abundance: NA; v_gene: TRBV6-5; CDR3nt: TGTGCCAGCAGGATTGATAGCGGGAGGGCAGGTGAGCAGTTCTTC; CDR3aa: CASRIDSGRAGEQFF
j_gene: TRBJ2-3; d_gene: TRBD2; abundance: NA; v_gene: TRBV11-3; CDR3nt: TGTGCCAGCAGCCCCGGAGGGACTAGCAGGGCAGATACGCAGTATTTT; CDR3aa: CASSPGGTSRADTQYF
j_gene: TRBJ1-2; d_gene: NA; abundance: NA; v_gene: TRBV28; CDR3nt: TGTGCCAGCAGACCCCGGGACATTTCGGGCTACACCTTC; CDR3aa: CASRPRDISGYTF
j_gene: TRBJ2-3; d_gene: TRBD2; abundance: NA; v_gene: TRBV24-1; CDR3nt: TGTGCCACTGCGGGGGGCCTAGCCTCCACAGATACGCAGTATTTT; CDR3aa: CATAGGLASTDTQYF
j_gene: TRBJ2-1; d_gene: TRBD2; abundance: NA; v_gene: TRBV5-4; CDR3nt: TGTGCCAGCAGCTTAGCGGGAGGGCTAAACAATGAGCAGTTCTTC; CDR3aa: CASSLAGGLNNEQFF
j_gene: TRBJ2-6; d_gene: NA; abundance: NA; v_gene: TRBV4-3; CDR3nt: TGCGCCAGCAGCCAAGAGCCCAGCTCTGGGGCCAACGTCCTGACTTTC; CDR3aa: CASSQEPSSGANVLTF
j_gene: TRBJ2-5; d_gene: TRBD1; abundance: NA; v_gene: TRBV29-1; CDR3nt: TGCAGCGTTTCGGACAGGGGGGAGACCCAGTACTTC; CDR3aa: CSVSDRGETQYF
j_gene: TRBJ1-4; d_gene: NA; abundance: NA; v_gene: TRBV21-1; CDR3nt: TGTGCCAGCAGCAAATCACGGAGGGACAGGGCTTTGTTTAGGGAAAAACTGTTTTTT; CDR3aa: CASSKSRRDRALFREKLFF
j_gene: TRBJ2-3; d_gene: TRBD2; abundance: NA; v_gene: TRBV5-1; CDR3nt: TGCGCCAGCAGCCAGGGAACTAGCGGGAGGGCCGAAACAGATACGCAGTATTTT; CDR3aa: CASSQGTSGRAETDTQYF
j_gene: TRBJ2-7; d_gene: TRBD1; abundance: once; v_gene: TRBV28; CDR3nt: TGTGCCAGCACCTTTGAAGGGACAGGGAGCTACGAGCAGTACTTC; CDR3aa: CASTFEGTGSYEQYF
j_gene: TRBJ1-2; d_gene: NA; abundance: NA; v_gene: TRBV5-6; CDR3nt: TGTGCCAGCAGCTTGATGGCATGGCAAGGCTACACCTTC; CDR3aa: CASSLMAWQGYTF
j_gene: TRBJ1-2; d_gene: TRBD1; abundance: NA; v_gene: TRBV28; CDR3nt: TGTGCCAGCAGAGGGACAGGGGTGTACTATGGCTACACCTTC; CDR3aa: CASRGTGVYYGYTF
j_gene: TRBJ2-2; d_gene: NA; abundance: once; v_gene: TRBV7-6; CDR3nt: TGTGCCAGCAGCCGTTTGCAGGGTGTAAACACCGGGGAGCTGTTTTTT; CDR3aa: CASSRLQGVNTGELFF
j_gene: TRBJ1-5; d_gene: NA; abundance: NA; v_gene: TRBV10-2; CDR3nt: TGCGCCAGCAGTCTTCAAGCCAATCAGCCCCAGCATTTT; CDR3aa: CASSLQANQPQHF
j_gene: TRBJ2-2; d_gene: NA; abundance: NA; v_gene: TRBV6-2/TRBV6-3; CDR3nt: TGTGCCAGCAGCAAATCAGTGATCACCGGGGAGCTGTTTTTT; CDR3aa: CASSKSVITGELFF
j_gene: TRBJ2-7; d_gene: TRBD2; abundance: few; v_gene: TRBV28; CDR3nt: TGTGCCAGCAGGCGCTCGGGGAGCGGGAGTTCGGGCGAGCAGTACTTC; CDR3aa: CASRRSGSGSSGEQYF
j_gene: TRBJ2-5; d_gene: NA; abundance: NA; v_gene: TRBV14; CDR3nt: TGTGCCAGCAGCCAAGAGGGCAGTATCAGGGAGACCCAGTACTTC; CDR3aa: CASSQEGSIRETQYF
j_gene: TRBJ2-7; d_gene: TRBD2; abundance: NA; v_gene: TRBV5-3; CDR3nt: TGTGCCAGAAGCTTGGAGCGGGAGGGCCTCTACGAGCAGTACTTC; CDR3aa: CARSLEREGLYEQYF
j_gene: TRBJ1-5; d_gene: NA; abundance: NA; v_gene: TRBV27; CDR3nt: TGTGCCAGCAGCCTTGGGTTGGGCAGCAATCAGCCCCAGCATTTT; CDR3aa: CASSLGLGSNQPQHF
j_gene: TRBJ2-2; d_gene: NA; abundance: NA; v_gene: TRBV28; CDR3nt: TGTGCCAGCAGCTTATACAGGGCCGGGGAGCTGTTTTTT; CDR3aa: CASSLYRAGELFF
j_gene: TRBJ2-2; d_gene: TRBD1; abundance: NA; v_gene: TRBV24-1; CDR3nt: TGTGCCACCAGTGTATCAGGACAGGTTAACACCGGGGAGCTGTTTTTT; CDR3aa: CATSVSGQVNTGELFF
j_gene: TRBJ2-3; d_gene: NA; abundance: NA; v_gene: TRBV12-1; CDR3nt: TGTGCCAGCAGTCCCCAGAACAGGGGAGATACGCAGTATTTT; CDR3aa: CASSPQNRGDTQYF
j_gene: TRBJ2-3; d_gene: TRBD1; abundance: NA; v_gene: TRBV11-2; CDR3nt: TGTGCCAGCAGCTTAGGTGACAGGGTGACAGATACGCAGTATTTT; CDR3aa: CASSLGDRVTDTQYF
j_gene: TRBJ2-1; d_gene: NA; abundance: few; v_gene: TRBV7-3; CDR3nt: TGTGCCAGCAGCTTAGCTAGCGCCTACAATGAGCAGTTCTTC; CDR3aa: CASSLASAYNEQFF
j_gene: TRBJ2-5; d_gene: NA; abundance: NA; v_gene: TRBV15; CDR3nt: TGTGCCACCAGCTCCGGGACAATCTTGGAGACCCAGTACTTC; CDR3aa: CATSSGTILETQYF
j_gene: TRBJ1-5; d_gene: NA; abundance: NA; v_gene: TRBV27; CDR3nt: TGTGCCAGCAGTTTTAACGATGCACAGGGTAGTCAGCCCCAGCATTTT; CDR3aa: CASSFNDAQGSQPQHF
j_gene: TRBJ1-5; d_gene: NA; abundance: NA; v_gene: TRBV29-1; CDR3nt: TGCAGCGTTGCATCAGGGGTGGATCAGCCCCAGCATTTT; CDR3aa: CSVASGVDQPQHF
j_gene: TRBJ2-3; d_gene: NA; abundance: NA; v_gene: TRBV30; CDR3nt: TGTGCCTGGAGTCAGGGCTCGAACACAGATACGCAGTATTTT; CDR3aa: CAWSQGSNTDTQYF
j_gene: TRBJ2-2; d_gene: TRBD2; abundance: once; v_gene: TRBV7-8; CDR3nt: TGTGCCAGCAGCTTAAAATTCACGGGAGGGACCGGGGAGCTGTTTTTT; CDR3aa: CASSLKFTGGTGELFF
j_gene: TRBJ1-4; d_gene: NA; abundance: NA; v_gene: TRBV4-3; CDR3nt: TGCGCCAGCAGCCAAGGGCAGGGGACTAATGAAAAACTGTTTTTT; CDR3aa: CASSQGQGTNEKLFF